This T cell receptor (beta chain) was identified in a study of CD8+ T cells in alopecia areata. Turning to this clone: The antigen remains unidentified.

Findings of the study overall: Clonality exceeded that of normal scalp in lesional scalp, most notably in alopecia totalis/universalis.

Extraction and reverse transcription of RNA yielded cDNA as the sequencing template. Here immunoSEQ multiplex PCR was the method, and the copy in TCRdb shows in-frame clones only, minus some. Among under 150,000 clones listed, about 50% were seen once. The V end lost 1 base, the J end lost 0 bases, and 4 bases lay between the germline ends. Germline V lookup: CDR1 MNHEY, CDR2 SMNVEV (reference sequence). The CDR3 length is 13 residues. The TCR comes from a human donor with alopecia areata. The chain links TRBV27 to TRBJ2-7, with D unresolved. Sequencing was performed on NKG2D-low CD8+ T cells sorted from blood. In DNA, the CDR3 is TGTGCCAGCAGTTTATTTCCCTCCTACGAGCAGTACTTC. This sequence encodes CASSLFPSYEQYF.